The source of this T cell receptor beta chain is a study of T cells in Graves' hyperthyroidism and ophthalmopathy. Regions amplified from RNA transcripts were the TCR beta CDR3 regions. During a first-round RT-PCR of the TCR CDR3, the HTBI primer set was used. One entry per CDR3 protein, called by TCRdb with MiXCR from the multiplex PCR reads. The sample holds about 350,000 distinct CDR3 sequences, approximately 15% seen once. Germline lookup yields CDR1 DFQATT and CDR2 SNEGSKA (reference sequence). This CDR3 contains 10 residues. V gave up 3 bases and J gave up 11 bases, with 5 bases separating them. This clonotype has a count of ten or more.

This chain joins TRBV20-1 and TRBJ1-6; D gene ambiguous. Material: blood. This receptor was taken from a woman aged 25 to 45 with Graves' hyperthyroidism. The CDR3 DNA is TGCAGTGCTAGCATCCCACCCCTCCACTTT. Amino acids: CSASIPPLHF.